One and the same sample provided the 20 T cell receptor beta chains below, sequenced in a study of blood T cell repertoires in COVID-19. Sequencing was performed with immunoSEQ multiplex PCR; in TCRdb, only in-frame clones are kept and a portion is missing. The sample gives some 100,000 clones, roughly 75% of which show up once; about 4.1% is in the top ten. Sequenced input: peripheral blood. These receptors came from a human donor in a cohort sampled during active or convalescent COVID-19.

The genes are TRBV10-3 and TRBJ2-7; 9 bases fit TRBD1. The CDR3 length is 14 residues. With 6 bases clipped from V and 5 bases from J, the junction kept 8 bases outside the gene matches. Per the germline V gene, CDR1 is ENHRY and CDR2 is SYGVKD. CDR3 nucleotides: TGTGCCATCAGCCCCGGGACAGGGTTAAACGAGCAGTACTTC. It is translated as CAISPGTGLNEQYF.

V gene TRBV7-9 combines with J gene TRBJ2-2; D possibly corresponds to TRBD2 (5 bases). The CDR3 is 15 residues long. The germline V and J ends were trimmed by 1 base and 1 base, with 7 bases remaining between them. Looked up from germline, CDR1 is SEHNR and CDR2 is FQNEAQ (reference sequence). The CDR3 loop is CASSLGRWNTGELFF. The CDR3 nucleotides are TGTGCCAGCAGCTTAGGGAGGTGGAACACCGGGGAGCTGTTTTTT. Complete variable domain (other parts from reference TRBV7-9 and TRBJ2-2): DTGVSQNPRHKITKRGQNVTFRCDPISEHNRLYWYRQTLGQGPEFLTYFQNEAQLEKSRLLSDRFSAERPKGSFSTLEIQRTEQGDSAMYLCASSLGRWNTGELFFGEGSRLTVL.

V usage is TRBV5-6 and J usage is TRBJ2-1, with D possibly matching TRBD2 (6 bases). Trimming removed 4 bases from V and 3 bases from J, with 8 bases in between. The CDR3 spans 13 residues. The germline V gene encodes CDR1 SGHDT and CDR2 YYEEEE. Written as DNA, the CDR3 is TGTGCCAGCAGCATCGGGAGCTACAATGAGCAGTTCTTC. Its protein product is CASSIGSYNEQFF.

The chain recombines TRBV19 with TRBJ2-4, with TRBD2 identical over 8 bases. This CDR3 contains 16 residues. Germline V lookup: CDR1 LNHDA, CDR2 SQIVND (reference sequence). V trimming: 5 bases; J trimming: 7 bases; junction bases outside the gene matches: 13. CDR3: CASSALPGTRGNIQYF. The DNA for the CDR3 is TGTGCCAGTAGTGCGTTACCCGGGACTAGGGGGAACATTCAGTACTTC.

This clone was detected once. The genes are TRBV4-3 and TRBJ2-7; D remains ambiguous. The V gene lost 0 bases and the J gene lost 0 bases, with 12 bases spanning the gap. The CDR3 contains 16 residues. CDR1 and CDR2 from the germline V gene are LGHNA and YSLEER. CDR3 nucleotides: TGCGCCAGCAGCCAAGATCTAGGCAGCTACTCCTACGAGCAGTACTTC. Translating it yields CASSQDLGSYSYEQYF.

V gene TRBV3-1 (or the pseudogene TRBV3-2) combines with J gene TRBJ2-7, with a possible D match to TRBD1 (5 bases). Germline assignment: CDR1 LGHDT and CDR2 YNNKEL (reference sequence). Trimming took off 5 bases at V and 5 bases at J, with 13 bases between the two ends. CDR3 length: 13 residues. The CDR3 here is CASSLPGNHEQYF. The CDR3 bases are TGTGCCAGCAGCTTACCAGGGAACCACGAGCAGTACTTC.

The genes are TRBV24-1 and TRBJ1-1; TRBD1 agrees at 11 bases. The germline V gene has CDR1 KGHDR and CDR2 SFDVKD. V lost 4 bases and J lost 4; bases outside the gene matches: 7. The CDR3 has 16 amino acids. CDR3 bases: TGTGCCACCAGTGACAACCCCGGGACAGGGGGCACTGAAGCTTTCTTT. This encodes CATSDNPGTGGTEAFF.

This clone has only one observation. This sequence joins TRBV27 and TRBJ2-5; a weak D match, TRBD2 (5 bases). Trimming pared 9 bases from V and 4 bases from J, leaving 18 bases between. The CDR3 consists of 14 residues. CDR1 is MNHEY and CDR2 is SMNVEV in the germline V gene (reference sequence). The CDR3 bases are TGTGCCAGTTCGGTCGGGAATCCTCCAGAGACCCAGTACTTC. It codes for CASSVGNPPETQYF.

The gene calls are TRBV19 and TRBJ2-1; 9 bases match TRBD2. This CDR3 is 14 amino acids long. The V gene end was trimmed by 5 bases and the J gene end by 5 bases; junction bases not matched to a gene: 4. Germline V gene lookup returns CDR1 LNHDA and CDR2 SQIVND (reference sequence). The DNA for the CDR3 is TGTGCCAGTAGTCCCAGCGGGAGGAACAATGAGCAGTTCTTC. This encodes CASSPSGRNNEQFF. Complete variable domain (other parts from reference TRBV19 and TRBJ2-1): DGGITQSPKYLFRKEGQNVTLSCEQNLNHDAMYWYRQDPGQGLRLIYYSQIVNDFQKGDIAEGYSVSREKKESFPLTVTSAQKNPTAFYLCASSPSGRNNEQFFGPGTRLTVL.

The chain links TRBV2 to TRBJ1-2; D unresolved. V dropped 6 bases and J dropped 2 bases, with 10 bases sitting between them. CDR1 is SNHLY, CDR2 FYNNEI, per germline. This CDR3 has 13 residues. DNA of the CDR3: TGTGCCAGCAGCCTAGGCGGGAACTATGGCTACACCTTC. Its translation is CASSLGGNYGYTF.

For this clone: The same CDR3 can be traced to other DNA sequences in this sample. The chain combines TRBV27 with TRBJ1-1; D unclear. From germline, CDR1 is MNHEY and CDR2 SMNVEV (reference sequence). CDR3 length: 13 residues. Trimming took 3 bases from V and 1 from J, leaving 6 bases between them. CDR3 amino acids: CASSFRENTEAFF. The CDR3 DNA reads TGTGCCAGCAGTTTCCGGGAGAACACTGAAGCTTTCTTT.

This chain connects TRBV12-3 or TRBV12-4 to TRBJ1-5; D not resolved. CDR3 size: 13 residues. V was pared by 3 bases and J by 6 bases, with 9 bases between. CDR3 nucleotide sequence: TGTGCCAGCAGTTTGCGAACGGGTCAGCCCCAGCATTTT. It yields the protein CASSLRTGQPQHF.

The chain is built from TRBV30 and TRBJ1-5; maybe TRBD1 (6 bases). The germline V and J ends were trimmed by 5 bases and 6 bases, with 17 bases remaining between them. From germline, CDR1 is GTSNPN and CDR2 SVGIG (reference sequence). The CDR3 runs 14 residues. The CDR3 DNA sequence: TGTGCCTGGGGCGGCCGGGGGGCTAGTCAGCCCCAGCATTTT. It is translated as CAWGGRGASQPQHF.

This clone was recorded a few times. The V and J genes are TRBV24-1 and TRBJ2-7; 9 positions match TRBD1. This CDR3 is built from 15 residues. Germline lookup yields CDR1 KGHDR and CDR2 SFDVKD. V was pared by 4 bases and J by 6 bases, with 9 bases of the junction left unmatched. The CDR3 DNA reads TGTGCCACCAGTGACAACAGGGGGCTGGTGGGCGAGCAGTACTTC. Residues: CATSDNRGLVGEQYF.

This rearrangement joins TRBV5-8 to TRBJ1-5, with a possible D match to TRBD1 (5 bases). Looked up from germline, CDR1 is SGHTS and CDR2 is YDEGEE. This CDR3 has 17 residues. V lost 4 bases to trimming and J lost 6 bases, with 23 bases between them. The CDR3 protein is CASSLPDPGLSVQPQHF. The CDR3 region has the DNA TGTGCCAGCAGCCTTCCTGATCCGGGACTCTCGGTTCAGCCCCAGCATTTT.

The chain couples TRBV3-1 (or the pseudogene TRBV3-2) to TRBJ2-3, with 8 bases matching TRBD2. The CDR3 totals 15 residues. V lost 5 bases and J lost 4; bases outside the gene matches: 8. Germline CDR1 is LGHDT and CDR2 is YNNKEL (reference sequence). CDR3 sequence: CASSYLREGADTQYF. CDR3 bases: TGTGCCAGCAGCTATCTACGGGAGGGGGCAGATACGCAGTATTTT.

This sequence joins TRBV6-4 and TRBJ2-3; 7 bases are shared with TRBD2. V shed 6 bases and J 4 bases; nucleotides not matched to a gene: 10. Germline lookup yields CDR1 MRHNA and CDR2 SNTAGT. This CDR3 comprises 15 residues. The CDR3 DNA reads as TGTGCCAGCAGCCAGGGACCGGGGAGGGCAGATACGCAGTATTTT. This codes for CASSQGPGRADTQYF.

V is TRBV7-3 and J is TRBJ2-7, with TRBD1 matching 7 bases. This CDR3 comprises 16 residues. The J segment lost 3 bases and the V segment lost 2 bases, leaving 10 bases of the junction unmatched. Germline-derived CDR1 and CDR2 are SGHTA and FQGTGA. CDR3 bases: TGTGCCAGCAGCTTAGGGCCTTCCGCAGGGGGCTACGAGCAGTACTTC. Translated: CASSLGPSAGGYEQYF.

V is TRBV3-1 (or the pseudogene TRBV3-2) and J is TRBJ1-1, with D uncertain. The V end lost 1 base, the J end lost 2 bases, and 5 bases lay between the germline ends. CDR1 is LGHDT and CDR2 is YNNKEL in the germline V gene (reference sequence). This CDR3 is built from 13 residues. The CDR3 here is CASSQARNTEAFF. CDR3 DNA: TGTGCCAGCAGCCAAGCCAGAAACACTGAAGCTTTCTTT.

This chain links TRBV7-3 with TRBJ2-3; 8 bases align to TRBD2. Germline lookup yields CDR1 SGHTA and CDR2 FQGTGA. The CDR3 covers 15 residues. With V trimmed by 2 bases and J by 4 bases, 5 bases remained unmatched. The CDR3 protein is CASSLLSGRADTQYF. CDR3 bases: TGTGCCAGCAGCTTATTATCCGGGAGGGCAGATACGCAGTATTTT. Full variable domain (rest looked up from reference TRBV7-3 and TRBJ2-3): GAGVSQTPSNKVTEKGKYVELRCDPISGHTALYWYRQSLGQGPEFLIYFQGTGAADDSGLPNDRFFAVRPEGSVSTLKIQRTERGDSAVYLCASSLLSGRADTQYFGPGTRLTVL.